A single sample is the source of the 21 T cell receptor beta chains below, sequenced in a study of CD8+CD57+ T cells in acquired aplastic anemia. Genomic DNA served as template for TCR beta VDJ and CDR3 profiling. TCRdb recomputed calls from the reads with MiXCR, one row per CDR3 protein. The sample carries approximately 380,000 distinct CDR3 sequences, about 70% recorded once. Specimen: sorted CD4+, CD8+, or CD8+CD57+ T cells (not recorded which) from PBMCs. These receptor sequences come from a human donor in good health, serving as a control.

This clonotype was detected only a few times. The genes are TRBV29-1 and TRBJ2-7; D is possibly TRBD1 (6 bases). The V and J ends lost 4 bases and 6 bases respectively, with 16 bases between them. The CDR3 loop spans 13 amino acids. Germline V CDR1 and CDR2: SQVTM, ANQGSEA. CDR3 region: CSVGQGTGSEQYF. The CDR3 DNA sequence: TGCAGCGTTGGTCAGGGGACGGGTAGCGAGCAGTACTTC.

As to this clonotype: A read error may account for a junction end that differs from germline. The rearrangement uses TRBV7-3 and TRBJ1-4; D not certain. Germline CDR1 is SGHTA and CDR2 is FQGTGA. This CDR3 has 14 residues. The CDR3 spells CASSAGRLGGYTFF. The CDR3 region has the DNA TGTGCCAGCAGCGCGGGAAGGTTGGGAGGCTACACCTTCTTT.

Note on this clonotype: One end of the junction varies from germline; a read error may be responsible. V and J are TRBV19 and TRBJ2-3; no clear D. Germline assignment: CDR1 LNHDA and CDR2 SQIVND (reference sequence). The CDR3 has 13 residues. CDR3 coding DNA: TGCACCAGTAGTGCAGGAGTGGCAGATACGCAGTATTTT. Encoded protein: CTSSAGVADTQYF.

About this clonotype: The junction does not match germline at one end; this may be a read error. The chain joins TRBV20-1 to TRBJ2-7, with D possibly matching TRBD1 (5 bases). Germline values: CDR1 DFQATT, CDR2 SNEGSKA (reference sequence). CDR3 length: 11 residues. The CDR3 reads CSASAGNQPHF. The DNA for the CDR3 is TGCAGTGCTAGTGCAGGGAATCAGCCCCACTTC.

Notes on this clonotype: One end of the junction is discordant with germline, which a read error may explain. The chain links TRBV9 to TRBJ1-2; D gene uncertain. Germline lookup yields CDR1 SGDLS and CDR2 YYNGEE. The CDR3 has 14 amino acids. CDR3 sequence (DNA): TGTGCCGGCAGCCTGGTCCAGCCCAGCAAAGGTACCACCTTC. Translating gives CAGSLVQPSKGTTF.

The chain is built from TRBV20-1 and TRBJ2-5; the D call may be TRBD1 or TRBD2 (5 bases each). The length of the CDR3 is 11 residues. Germline CDR1 and CDR2: DFQATT and SNEGSKA (reference sequence). V was clipped by 2 bases and J by 14 bases, with 15 bases between them. The CDR3 here is CSARLAGTPYF. Here the CDR3 DNA reads TGCAGTGCTAGACTCGCAGGGACCCCTTACTTC.

The chain carries TRBV5-6 and TRBJ1-1, with D hard to call. CDR3 length: 14 amino acids. The germline gives CDR1 SGHDT, CDR2 YYEEEE. Trimming removed 7 bases at V and 0 bases at J, with 13 bases between. The CDR3 reads CASAKDLMNTEAFF. The CDR3 DNA reads TGTGCCAGCGCCAAGGACTTGATGAACACTGAAGCTTTCTTT.

As DNA, the CDR3 is TGTGCCAGCCATGACAGGTTACAAGAGACCCAGCATTTT. Its translation is CASHDRLQETQHF. The chain joins TRBV5-4 to TRBJ1-5; a possible D gene is TRBD1 (6 bases). Germline values: CDR1 SGHNT, CDR2 YYREEE (reference sequence). Trimming removed 7 bases from V and 11 bases from J, with 19 bases in between. The CDR3 covers 13 residues.

Points on this clonotype: Since the CDR3 does not end with the conserved phenylalanine or tryptophan, this likely comes from a read error. The chain recombines TRBV12-3 or TRBV12-4 with TRBJ2-7, with D perhaps matching TRBD1 or TRBD2 (6 bases each). The CDR3 is 13 amino acids. V lost 6 bases and J 2 bases, leaving 11 bases between the germline ends. The CDR3 DNA reads as TGTGCCAGCAGCCTAGGGGGGACCTACGAGCAGTACCTC. Translating it yields CASSLGGTYEQYL.

As regards this clonotype: A read error may account for a junction end that differs from germline. The chain is built from TRBV5-1 and TRBJ1-4; 8 bases fit TRBD1. Germline CDR1 SGHRS, CDR2 YFSETQ. This CDR3 has 14 amino acids. The CDR3 region has the DNA TGTGCCAGCAGCTTAGGGACAGGCCAGAAAAAACTGTTTTTT. This translates into CASSLGTGQKKLFF.

For this clonotype: Just one base apart from a much larger clone, this may be a read error. The V gene is TRBV12-3 or TRBV12-4, the J gene TRBJ1-2, with D perhaps TRBD1 (6 bases). The CDR3 is 14 amino acids. Trimming left V 6 bases short and J 2 bases short, with 13 bases between. CDR3 sequence reads: CASSEERGNYGYTF. DNA for the CDR3: TGTGCCAGCAGCGAAGAAAGGGGGAACTATGGCTACACCTTC.

The CDR3: CATSSFDRAGTDTQYF. The CDR3 DNA reads as TGTGCCACCAGCAGTTTTGACAGGGCAGGCACAGATACGCAGTATTTT. The V gene is TRBV15, the J gene TRBJ2-3; 7 positions agree with TRBD1. Germline loops: CDR1 LNHNV, CDR2 YYDKDF (reference sequence). After removal of 3 bases from V and 1 base from J, the junction contained 7 bases not matched to a gene. This CDR3 is built from 16 residues.

This clonotype is a singleton in its sample. The rearrangement joins TRBV20-1 to TRBJ1-2, with D unclear. The CDR3 runs to 13 residues. The germline CDR1 and CDR2 sequences are DFQATT and SNEGSKA (reference sequence). For the CDR3, the DNA is TGCAGCGTTGATCCAAAAAGCGGGAAGCGCTACACCTTC. Encoded protein: CSVDPKSGKRYTF.

The chain couples TRBV12-3 or TRBV12-4 to TRBJ1-5; D not resolved. Trimming stripped 2 bases from V and 7 bases from J, with 12 bases between. The CDR3 has 14 amino acids. Here the CDR3 DNA reads TGTGCCAGCAGTTTAAATAGGAGGGAGCAGCCCCAGCATTTT. It translates to CASSLNRREQPQHF.

Comment on this clonotype: In this CDR3 the conserved last residue, phenylalanine or tryptophan, is missing, so a read error is likely. The limits of the CDR3 on the DNA are not certain, so only TCRdb's listed CDR3 is given. The chain couples TRBV7-3 to TRBJ2-7; TRBD1 is the table's D call, not checked against the DNA. CDR1 and CDR2 from the germline V gene are SGHTA and FQGTGA. From its first to its last residue, the CDR3 has 13 amino acids. CDR3 amino acids: CASSLAEWGKKYL.

V usage is TRBV7-3 and J usage is TRBJ2-3; a weak D match, TRBD2 (7 bases). The CDR3 spans 16 residues. Per the germline V gene, CDR1 is SGHTA and CDR2 is FQGTGA. Trimming took 5 bases from V and 0 from J, leaving 15 bases between them. CDR3: CASSLTGTTSTDTQYF. The CDR3 bases are TGTGCCAGCAGCCTCACAGGGACTACTAGCACAGATACGCAGTATTTT.

The V and J genes are TRBV7-2 and TRBJ2-2; tentative D call: TRBD2 (6 bases). This CDR3 comprises 14 residues. Between the trimmed V and J ends, which lost 8 bases and 6 bases, there was a span of 16 bases. The germline V gene encodes CDR1 SGHTA and CDR2 FQGNSA. The CDR3 DNA is TGTGCCAGCGGCGCGGAGGGGAATCCCGGGGAGCTGTTTTTT. It specifies CASGAEGNPGELFF.

This clonotype was seen at least ten times. The rearrangement uses TRBV12-3 or TRBV12-4 and TRBJ2-1; maybe TRBD2 (5 bases). Trimming left V 3 bases short and J 8 bases short, with 11 bases between. The CDR3 is made up of 13 amino acids. CDR3 protein: CASSFQVGDEQFF. As DNA, the CDR3 is TGTGCCAGCAGTTTCCAGGTCGGGGATGAGCAGTTCTTC.

In regard to this clonotype: The CDR3 ends on some other residue instead of the conserved phenylalanine or tryptophan, so this is likely a read error. The V and J genes are TRBV12-3 or TRBV12-4 and TRBJ2-7; unclear D gene. V was cut by 6 bases and J by 6 bases, with 12 bases left in between. This CDR3 spans 12 amino acids. Written as DNA, the CDR3 is TGTGCCAGCAGCTTCGTCGGCTGCGAGCAGTACATC. This codes for CASSFVGCEQYI.

The chain has TRBV20-1 and TRBJ2-7, with D possibly matching TRBD1 (6 bases). The germline CDR1 and CDR2 sequences are DFQATT and SNEGSKA (reference sequence). The CDR3 contains 12 residues. Between the trimmed V and J ends, which lost 5 bases and 3 bases, there was a span of 11 bases. CDR3 nucleotides: TGCAGTGCTTTGCACAGGGACTACGAGCAGTACTTC. Its protein is CSALHRDYEQYF.

This clonotype was picked up many times. The chain joins TRBV19 to TRBJ1-5; tentative D call: TRBD1 (6 bases). Trimming removed 2 bases from V and 12 bases from J, with 20 bases in between. CDR1 and CDR2 (germline): LNHDA, SQIVND (reference sequence). This CDR3 contains 15 residues. Written as DNA, the CDR3 is TGTGCCAGTAGTATACCCGGAGGGGGGTATTTTTACCAGCATTTT. Amino acid sequence: CASSIPGGGYFYQHF. Filled out from reference TRBV19 and TRBJ1-5, the complete variable domain reads DGGITQSPKYLFRKEGQNVTLSCEQNLNHDAMYWYRQDPGQGLRLIYYSQIVNDFQKGDIAEGYSVSREKKESFPLTVTSAQKNPTAFYLCASSIPGGGYFYQHFGDGTRLSIL.